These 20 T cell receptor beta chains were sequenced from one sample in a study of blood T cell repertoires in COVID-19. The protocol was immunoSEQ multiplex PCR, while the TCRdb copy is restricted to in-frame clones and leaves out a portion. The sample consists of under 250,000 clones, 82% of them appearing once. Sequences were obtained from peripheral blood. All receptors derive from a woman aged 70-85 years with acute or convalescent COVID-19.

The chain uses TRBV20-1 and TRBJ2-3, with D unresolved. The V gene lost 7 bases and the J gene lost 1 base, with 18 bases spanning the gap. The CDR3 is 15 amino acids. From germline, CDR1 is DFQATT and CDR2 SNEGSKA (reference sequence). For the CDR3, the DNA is TGCAGTGGTAGTGGAGCTAGTGGAGGCACAGATACGCAGTATTTT. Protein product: CSGSGASGGTDTQYF.

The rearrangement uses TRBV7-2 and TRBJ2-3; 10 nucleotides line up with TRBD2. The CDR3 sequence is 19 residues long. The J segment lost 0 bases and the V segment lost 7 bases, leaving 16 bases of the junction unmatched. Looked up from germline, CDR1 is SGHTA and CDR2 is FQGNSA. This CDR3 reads CASTNRRSSGGTSTDTQYF. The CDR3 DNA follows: TGTGCCAGCACCAACCGGAGGAGTAGCGGGGGGACTAGCACAGATACGCAGTATTTT.

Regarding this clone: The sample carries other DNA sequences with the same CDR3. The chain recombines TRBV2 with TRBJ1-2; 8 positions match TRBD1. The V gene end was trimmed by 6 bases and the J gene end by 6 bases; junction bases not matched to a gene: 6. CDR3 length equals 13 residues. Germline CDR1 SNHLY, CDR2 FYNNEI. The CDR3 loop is CASREGQVNGYTF. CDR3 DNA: TGTGCCAGCAGAGAGGGACAGGTCAATGGCTACACCTTC.

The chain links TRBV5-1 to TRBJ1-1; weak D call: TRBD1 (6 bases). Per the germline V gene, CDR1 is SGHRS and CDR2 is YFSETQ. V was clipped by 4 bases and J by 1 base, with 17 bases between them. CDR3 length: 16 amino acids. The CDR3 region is CASSNHQGLKNTEAFF. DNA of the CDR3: TGCGCCAGCAGCAACCACCAGGGGCTTAAGAACACTGAAGCTTTCTTT.

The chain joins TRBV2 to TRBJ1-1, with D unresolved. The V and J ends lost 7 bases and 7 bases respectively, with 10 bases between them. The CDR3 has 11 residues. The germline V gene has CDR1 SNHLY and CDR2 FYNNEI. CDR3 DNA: TGTGCCAGCATTTCCCAGCGTGAAGCTTTCTTT. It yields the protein CASISQREAFF.

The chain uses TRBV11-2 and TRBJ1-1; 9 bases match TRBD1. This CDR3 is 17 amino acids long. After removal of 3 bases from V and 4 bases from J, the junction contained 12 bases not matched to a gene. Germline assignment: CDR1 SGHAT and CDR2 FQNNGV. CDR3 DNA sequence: TGTGCCAGCAGCTTTCAGGAATTCGGGACAGGGAGCACTGAAGCTTTCTTT. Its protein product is CASSFQEFGTGSTEAFF.

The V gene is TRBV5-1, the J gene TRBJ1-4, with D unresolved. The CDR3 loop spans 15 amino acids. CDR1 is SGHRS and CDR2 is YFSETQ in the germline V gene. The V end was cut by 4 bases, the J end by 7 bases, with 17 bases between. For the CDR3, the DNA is TGCGCCAGCAGCCCCGGGATAGGGCGGCCTGAAAAACTGTTTTTT. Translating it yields CASSPGIGRPEKLFF.

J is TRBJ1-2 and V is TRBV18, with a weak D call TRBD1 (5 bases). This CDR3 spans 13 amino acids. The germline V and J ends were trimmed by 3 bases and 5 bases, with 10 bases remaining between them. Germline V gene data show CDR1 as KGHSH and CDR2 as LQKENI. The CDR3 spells CASSPSGTYGYTF. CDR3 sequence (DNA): TGTGCCAGCTCACCTTCGGGGACTTATGGCTACACCTTC.

CDR3: CASSIVTGKMNTEAFF. The DNA for the CDR3 is TGTGCCAGTAGTATCGTGACAGGGAAAATGAACACTGAAGCTTTCTTT. The chain has TRBV19 and TRBJ1-1; 7 nucleotides match TRBD1. The CDR3 spans 16 residues. Per the germline V gene, CDR1 is LNHDA and CDR2 is SQIVND (reference sequence). Germline trimming cut 3 bases from V and 0 bases from J; bases unmatched to any gene: 7.

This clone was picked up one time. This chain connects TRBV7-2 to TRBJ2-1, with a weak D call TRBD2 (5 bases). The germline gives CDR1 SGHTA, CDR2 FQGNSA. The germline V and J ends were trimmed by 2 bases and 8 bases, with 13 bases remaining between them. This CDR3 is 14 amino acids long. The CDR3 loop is CASSLRTGVHEQFF. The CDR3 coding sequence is TGTGCCAGCAGCTTACGTACCGGGGTGCATGAGCAGTTCTTC. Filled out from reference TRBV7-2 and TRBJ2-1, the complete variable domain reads GAGVSQSPSNKVTEKGKDVELRCDPISGHTALYWYRQSLGQGLEFLIYFQGNSAPDKSGLPSDRFSAERTGGSVSTLTIQRTQQEDSAVYLCASSLRTGVHEQFFGPGTRLTVL.

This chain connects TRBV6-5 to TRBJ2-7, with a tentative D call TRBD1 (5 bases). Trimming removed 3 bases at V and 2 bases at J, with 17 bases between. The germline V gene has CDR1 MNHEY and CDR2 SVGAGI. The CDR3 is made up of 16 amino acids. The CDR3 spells CASSYGPLKGAYEQYF. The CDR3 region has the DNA TGTGCCAGCAGTTATGGTCCCTTAAAAGGGGCCTACGAGCAGTACTTC.

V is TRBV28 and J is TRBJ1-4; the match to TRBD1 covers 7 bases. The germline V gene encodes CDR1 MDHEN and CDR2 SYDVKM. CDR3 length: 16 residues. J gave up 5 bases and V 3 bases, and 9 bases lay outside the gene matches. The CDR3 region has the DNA TGTGCCAGCAGTTTGGCGGGAGGGACAGTAAATGAAAAACTGTTTTTT. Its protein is CASSLAGGTVNEKLFF.

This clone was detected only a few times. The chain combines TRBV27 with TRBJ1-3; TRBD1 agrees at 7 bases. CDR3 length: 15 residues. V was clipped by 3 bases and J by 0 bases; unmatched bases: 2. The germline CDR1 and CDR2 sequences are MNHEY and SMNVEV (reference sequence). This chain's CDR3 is CASSFTGDSGNTIYF. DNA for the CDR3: TGTGCCAGCAGTTTTACAGGGGACTCTGGAAACACCATATATTTT.

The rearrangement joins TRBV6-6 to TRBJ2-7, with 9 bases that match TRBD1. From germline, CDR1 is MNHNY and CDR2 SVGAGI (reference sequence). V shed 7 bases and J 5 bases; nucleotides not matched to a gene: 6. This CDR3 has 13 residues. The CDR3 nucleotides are TGTGCCAGCAAGGACAGGGGTAGCAACGAGCAGTACTTC. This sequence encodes CASKDRGSNEQYF.

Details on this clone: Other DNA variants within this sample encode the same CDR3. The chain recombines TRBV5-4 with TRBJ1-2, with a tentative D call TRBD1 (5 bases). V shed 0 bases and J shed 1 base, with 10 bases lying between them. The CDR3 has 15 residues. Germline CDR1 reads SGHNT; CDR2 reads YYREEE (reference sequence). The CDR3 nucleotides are TGTGCCAGCAGCTTGGAGGGGAGGGTTAACTATGGCTACACCTTC. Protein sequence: CASSLEGRVNYGYTF.

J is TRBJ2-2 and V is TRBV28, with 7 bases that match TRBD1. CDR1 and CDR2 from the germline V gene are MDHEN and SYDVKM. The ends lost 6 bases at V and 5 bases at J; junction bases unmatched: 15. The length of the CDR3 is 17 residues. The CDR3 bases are TGTGCCAGCAGGTCTACTCCCGGGACAGATAGGACCGGGGAGCTGTTTTTT. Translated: CASRSTPGTDRTGELFF.

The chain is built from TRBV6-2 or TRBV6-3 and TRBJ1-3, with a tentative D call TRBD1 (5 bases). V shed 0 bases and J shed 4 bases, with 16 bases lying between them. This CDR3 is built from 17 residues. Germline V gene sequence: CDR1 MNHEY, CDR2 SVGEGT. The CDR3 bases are TGTGCCAGCAGTTACTCGTACGGGGGTTCTCTAGGAAACACCATATATTTT. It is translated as CASSYSYGGSLGNTIYF.

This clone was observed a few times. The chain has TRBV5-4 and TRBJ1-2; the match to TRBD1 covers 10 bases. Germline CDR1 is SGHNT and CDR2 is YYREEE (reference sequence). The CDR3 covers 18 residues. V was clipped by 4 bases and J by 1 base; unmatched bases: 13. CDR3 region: CASSRAGTGDLFNYGYTF. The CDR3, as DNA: TGTGCCAGCAGCAGAGCCGGGACAGGGGACCTATTTAACTATGGCTACACCTTC. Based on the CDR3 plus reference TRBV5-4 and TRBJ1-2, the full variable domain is ETGVTQSPTHLIKTRGQQVTLRCSSQSGHNTVSWYQQALGQGPQFIFQYYREEENGRGNFPPRFSGLQFPNYSSELNVNALELDDSALYLCASSRAGTGDLFNYGYTFGSGTRLTVV.

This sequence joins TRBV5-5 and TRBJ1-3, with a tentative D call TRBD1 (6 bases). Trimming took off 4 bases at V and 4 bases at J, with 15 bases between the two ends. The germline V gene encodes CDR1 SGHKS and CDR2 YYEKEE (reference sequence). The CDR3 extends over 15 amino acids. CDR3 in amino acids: CASSPFTGHGNTIYF. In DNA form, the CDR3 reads TGTGCCAGCAGCCCGTTCACAGGGCACGGAAACACCATATATTTT.

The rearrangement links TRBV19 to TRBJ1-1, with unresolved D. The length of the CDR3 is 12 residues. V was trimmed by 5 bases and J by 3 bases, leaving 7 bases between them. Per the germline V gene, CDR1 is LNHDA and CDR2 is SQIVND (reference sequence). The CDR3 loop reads CASSPTYTEAFF. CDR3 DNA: TGTGCCAGTAGTCCTACCTACACTGAAGCTTTCTTT.